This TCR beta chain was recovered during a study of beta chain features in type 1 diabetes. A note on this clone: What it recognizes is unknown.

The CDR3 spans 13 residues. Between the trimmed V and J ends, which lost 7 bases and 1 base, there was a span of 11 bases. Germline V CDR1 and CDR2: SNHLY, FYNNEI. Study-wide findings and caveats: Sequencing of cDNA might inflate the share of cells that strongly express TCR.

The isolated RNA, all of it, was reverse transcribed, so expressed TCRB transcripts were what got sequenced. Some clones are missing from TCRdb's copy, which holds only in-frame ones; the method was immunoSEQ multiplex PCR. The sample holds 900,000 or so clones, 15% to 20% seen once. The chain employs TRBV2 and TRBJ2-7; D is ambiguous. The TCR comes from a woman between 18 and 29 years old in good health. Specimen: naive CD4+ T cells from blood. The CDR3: CASTPDWSYEQYF. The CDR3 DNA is TGTGCCAGCACACCTGACTGGTCCTACGAGCAGTACTTC.